This T cell receptor beta chain was found in a study of T cells in Graves' hyperthyroidism and ophthalmopathy. The source material, RNA transcripts, was used to amplify TCR beta CDR3 regions. The primer set for the first-round RT-PCR of the TCR CDR3 was HTBI. One entry per CDR3 protein results from TCRdb running MiXCR on the multiplex PCR reads. The table shows 750,000 to 950,000 distinct CDR3 sequences, with 38% occurring only once. Worth noting for this clonotype: Its matching antigen is unknown.

Study conclusions and caveats: Researchers found most expanded thyroid clonotypes above 0.001 in blood as well.

This CDR3 has 16 amino acids. Germline CDR1 reads SGHTA; CDR2 reads FQGNSA. The V end was cut by 5 bases, the J end by 0 bases, with 17 bases between. The V gene is TRBV7-2, the J gene TRBJ2-7; D is ambiguous. This receptor was taken from a man aged 18 to 30 with Graves' hyperthyroidism. The sequenced material came from blood. Written as DNA, the CDR3 is TGTGCCAGCAGCGTAGGGCCGGACGCCAGCTCCTACGAGCAGTACTTC. Translating gives CASSVGPDASSYEQYF.